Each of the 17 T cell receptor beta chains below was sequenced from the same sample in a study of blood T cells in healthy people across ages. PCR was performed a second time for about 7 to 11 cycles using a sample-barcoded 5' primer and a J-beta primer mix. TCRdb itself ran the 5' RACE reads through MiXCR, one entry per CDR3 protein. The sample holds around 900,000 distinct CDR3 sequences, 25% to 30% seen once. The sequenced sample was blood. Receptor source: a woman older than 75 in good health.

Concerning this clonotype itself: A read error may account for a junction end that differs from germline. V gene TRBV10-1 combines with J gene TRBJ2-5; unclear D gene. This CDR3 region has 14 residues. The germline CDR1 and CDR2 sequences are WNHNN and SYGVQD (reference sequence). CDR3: CASRESIQQETQYF. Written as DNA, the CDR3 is TGCGCCAGCAGGGAGTCGATCCAGCAAGAGACCCAGTACTTC.

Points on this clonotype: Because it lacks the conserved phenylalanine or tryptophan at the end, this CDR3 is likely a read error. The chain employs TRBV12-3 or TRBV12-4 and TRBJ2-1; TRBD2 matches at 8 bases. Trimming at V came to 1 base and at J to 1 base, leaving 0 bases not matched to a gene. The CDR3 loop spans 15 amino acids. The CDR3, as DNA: TGTGCCAGCAGTTTAGTAGCGGGATCCTACAATGAGCAGTTCGTC. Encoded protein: CASSLVAGSYNEQFV.

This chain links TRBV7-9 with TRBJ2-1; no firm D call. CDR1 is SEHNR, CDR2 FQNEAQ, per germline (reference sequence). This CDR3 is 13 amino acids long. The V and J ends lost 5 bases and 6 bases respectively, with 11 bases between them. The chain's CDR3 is CASSPWVANEQFF. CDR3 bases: TGTGCCAGCAGCCCCTGGGTCGCCAATGAGCAGTTCTTC. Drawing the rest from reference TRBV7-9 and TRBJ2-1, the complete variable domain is DTGVSQNPRHKITKRGQNVTFRCDPISEHNRLYWYRQTLGQGPEFLTYFQNEAQLEKSRLLSDRFSAERPKGSFSTLEIQRTEQGDSAMYLCASSPWVANEQFFGPGTRLTVL.

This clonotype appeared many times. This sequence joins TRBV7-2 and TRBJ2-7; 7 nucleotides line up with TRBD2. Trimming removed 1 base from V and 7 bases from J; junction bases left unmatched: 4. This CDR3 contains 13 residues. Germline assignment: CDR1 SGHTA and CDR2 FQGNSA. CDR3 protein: CASSLGYGGEQYF. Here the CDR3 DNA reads TGTGCCAGCAGCTTAGGCTACGGGGGGGAGCAGTACTTC. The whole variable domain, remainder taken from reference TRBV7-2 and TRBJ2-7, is GAGVSQSPSNKVTEKGKDVELRCDPISGHTALYWYRQSLGQGLEFLIYFQGNSAPDKSGLPSDRFSAERTGGSVSTLTIQRTQQEDSAVYLCASSLGYGGEQYFGPGTRLTVT.

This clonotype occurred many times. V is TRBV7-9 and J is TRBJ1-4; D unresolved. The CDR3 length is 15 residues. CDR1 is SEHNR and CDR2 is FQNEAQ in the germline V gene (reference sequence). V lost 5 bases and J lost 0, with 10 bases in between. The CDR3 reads CASSPRLATNEKLFF. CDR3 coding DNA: TGTGCCAGCAGCCCCAGATTGGCAACTAATGAAAAACTGTTTTTT.

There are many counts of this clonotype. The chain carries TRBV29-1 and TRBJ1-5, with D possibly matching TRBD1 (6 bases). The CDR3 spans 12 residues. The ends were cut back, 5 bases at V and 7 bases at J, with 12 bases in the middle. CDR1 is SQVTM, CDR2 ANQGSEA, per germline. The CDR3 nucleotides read TGCAGCGTTCGACAGGTGGGGCAGCCCCAGCATTTT. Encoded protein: CSVRQVGQPQHF.

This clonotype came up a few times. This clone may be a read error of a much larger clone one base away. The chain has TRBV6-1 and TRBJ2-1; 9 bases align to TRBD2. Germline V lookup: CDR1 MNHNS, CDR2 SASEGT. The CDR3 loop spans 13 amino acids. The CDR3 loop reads CASREAGGNEQFF. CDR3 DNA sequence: TGTGCCAGCAGGGAAGCGGGGGGTAATGAGCAGTTCTTC.

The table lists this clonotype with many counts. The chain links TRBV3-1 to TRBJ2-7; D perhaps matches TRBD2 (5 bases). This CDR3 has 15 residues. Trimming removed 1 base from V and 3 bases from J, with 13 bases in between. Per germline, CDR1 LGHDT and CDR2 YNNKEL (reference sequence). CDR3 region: CASSQAGIPGYEQYF. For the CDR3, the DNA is TGTGCCAGCAGCCAAGCCGGGATCCCGGGCTACGAGCAGTACTTC.

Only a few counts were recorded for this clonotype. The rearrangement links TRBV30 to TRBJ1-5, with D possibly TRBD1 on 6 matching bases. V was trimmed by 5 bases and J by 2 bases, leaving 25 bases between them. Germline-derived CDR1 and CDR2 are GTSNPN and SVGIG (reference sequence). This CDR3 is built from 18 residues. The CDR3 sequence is CAWASAQGNWEGNQPQHF. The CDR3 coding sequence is TGTGCCTGGGCTTCGGCACAGGGAAATTGGGAGGGCAATCAGCCCCAGCATTTT.

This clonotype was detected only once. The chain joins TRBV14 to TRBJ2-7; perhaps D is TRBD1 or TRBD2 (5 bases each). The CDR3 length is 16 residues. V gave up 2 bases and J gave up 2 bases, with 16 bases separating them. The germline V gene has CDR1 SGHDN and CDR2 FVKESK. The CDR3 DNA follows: TGTGCCAGCAGCCAACGCCCGGGACGAAGAACCTACGAGCAGTACTTC. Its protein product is CASSQRPGRRTYEQYF.

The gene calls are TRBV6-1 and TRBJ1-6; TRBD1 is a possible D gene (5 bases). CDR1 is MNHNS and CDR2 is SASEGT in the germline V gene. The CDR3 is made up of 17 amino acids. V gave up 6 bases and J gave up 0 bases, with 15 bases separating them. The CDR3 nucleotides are TGTGCCAGCAGAGGACCGGGGCCGAGCTCCTATAATTCACCCCTCCACTTT. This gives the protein CASRGPGPSSYNSPLHF.

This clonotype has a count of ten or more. CDR3 nucleotides: TGCAGTGCTAGAGATCACGGGGGCGACAACTATGGCTACACCTTC. This codes for CSARDHGGDNYGYTF. The chain joins TRBV20-1 to TRBJ1-2; D is perhaps TRBD1 (6 bases). Trimming removed 0 bases from V and 2 bases from J, with 13 bases in between. CDR1 is DFQATT and CDR2 is SNEGSKA in the germline V gene (reference sequence). This CDR3 is built from 15 residues.

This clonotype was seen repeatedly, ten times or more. This chain's CDR3 is CASSRGQGEETQYF. CDR3 DNA: TGCGCCAGCAGCAGGGGACAGGGGGAAGAGACCCAGTACTTC. V is TRBV5-1 and J is TRBJ2-5; 11 nucleotides agree with TRBD1. This CDR3 region has 14 residues. Germline loops: CDR1 SGHRS, CDR2 YFSETQ. Trimming at V came to 4 bases and at J to 3 bases, leaving 2 bases not matched to a gene.

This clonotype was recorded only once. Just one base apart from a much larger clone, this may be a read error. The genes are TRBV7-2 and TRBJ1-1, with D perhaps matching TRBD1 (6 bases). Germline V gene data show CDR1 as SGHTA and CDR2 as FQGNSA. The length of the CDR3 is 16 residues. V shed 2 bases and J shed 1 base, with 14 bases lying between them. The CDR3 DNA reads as TGTGCCAGCAGCTTACCACAGGGTTATGGGAACACTGAAGCTTTCTTT. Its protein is CASSLPQGYGNTEAFF.

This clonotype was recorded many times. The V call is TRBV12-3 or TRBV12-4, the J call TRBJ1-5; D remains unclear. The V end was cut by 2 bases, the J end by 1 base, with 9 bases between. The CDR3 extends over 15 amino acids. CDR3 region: CASSLSGRSNQPQHF. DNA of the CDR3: TGTGCCAGCAGTTTATCCGGCAGGAGCAATCAGCCCCAGCATTTT.

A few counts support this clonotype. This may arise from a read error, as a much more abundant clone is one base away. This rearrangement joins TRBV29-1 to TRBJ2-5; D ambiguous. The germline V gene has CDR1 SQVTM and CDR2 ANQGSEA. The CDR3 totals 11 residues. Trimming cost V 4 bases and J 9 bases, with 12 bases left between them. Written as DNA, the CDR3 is TGCAGCGTTGTAGGCGATTGGGCCCAGTACTTC. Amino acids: CSVVGDWAQYF.

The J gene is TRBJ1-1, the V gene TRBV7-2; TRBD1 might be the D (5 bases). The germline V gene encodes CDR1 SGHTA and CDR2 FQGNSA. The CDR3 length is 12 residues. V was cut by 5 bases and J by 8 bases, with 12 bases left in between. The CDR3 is CASSGDSTEAFF. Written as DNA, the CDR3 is TGTGCCAGCAGCGGCGACAGTACCGAAGCTTTCTTT.